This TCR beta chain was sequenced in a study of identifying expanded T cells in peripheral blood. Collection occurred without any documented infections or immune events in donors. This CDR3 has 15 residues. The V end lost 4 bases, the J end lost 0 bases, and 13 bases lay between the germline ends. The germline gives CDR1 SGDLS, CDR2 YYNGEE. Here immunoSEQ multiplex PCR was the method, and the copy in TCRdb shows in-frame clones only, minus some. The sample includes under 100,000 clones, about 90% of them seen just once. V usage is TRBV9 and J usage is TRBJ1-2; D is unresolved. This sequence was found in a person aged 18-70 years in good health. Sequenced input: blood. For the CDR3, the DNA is TGTGCCAGCAGCCCAACCCTCGGGGCTAACTATGGCTACACCTTC. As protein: CASSPTLGANYGYTF. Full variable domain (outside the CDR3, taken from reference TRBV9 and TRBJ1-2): DSGVTQTPKHLITATGQRVTLRCSPRSGDLSVYWYQQSLDQGLQFLIQYYNGEERAKGNILERFSAQQFPDLHSELNLSSLELGDSALYFCASSPTLGANYGYTFGSGTRLTVV.